This TCR beta chain emerged from a study of T cell repertoires in cytomegalovirus infection. The study, taken as a whole, reports: The ex vivo response showed dominance by HLA-C-restricted CMV-specific TCR beta clonotypes.

TCRdb fed the reads into MiXCR, producing one record per CDR3 protein. The sample contains 700,000 to 900,000 distinct CDR3 sequences, roughly 28% of which appear only once. In regard to this clonotype: No antigen is known for it.

Sequencing used cultured CD8+ T cells from PBMCs, obtained from culture after CMV antigen stimulation. The source is a human donor in good health (CMV status not recorded). Some clones in this sample may be carry-over from other donors' samples.

The CDR3 is CASEEGQLSNQPQHF. The CDR3 region has the DNA TGTGCCAGCGAAGAGGGACAGCTTAGCAATCAGCCCCAGCATTTT. The chain uses TRBV28 and TRBJ1-5; TRBD1 aligns across 7 bases. The CDR3 extends over 15 amino acids. V was pared by 8 bases and J by 0 bases, with 7 bases of the junction left unmatched. CDR1 is MDHEN, CDR2 SYDVKM, per germline. Using reference TRBV28 and TRBJ1-5 for the parts outside the CDR3, the full variable domain is DVKVTQSSRYLVKRTGEKVFLECVQDMDHENMFWYRQDPGLGLRLIYFSYDVKMKEKGDIPEGYSVSREKKERFSLILESASTNQTSMYLCASEEGQLSNQPQHFGDGTRLSIL.